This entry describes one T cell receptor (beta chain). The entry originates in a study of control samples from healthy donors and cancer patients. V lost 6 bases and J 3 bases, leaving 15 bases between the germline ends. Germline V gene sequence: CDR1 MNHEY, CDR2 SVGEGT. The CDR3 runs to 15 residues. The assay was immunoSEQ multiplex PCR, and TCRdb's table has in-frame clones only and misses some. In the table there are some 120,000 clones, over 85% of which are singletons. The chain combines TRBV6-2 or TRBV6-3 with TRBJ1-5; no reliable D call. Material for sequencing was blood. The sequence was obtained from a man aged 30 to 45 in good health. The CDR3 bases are TGTGCCAGCAGCTTAAGGAGACACCCCAATCAGCCCCAGCATTTT. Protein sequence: CASSLRRHPNQPQHF.